This section outlines one T cell receptor (beta chain) sequence together with its context. Its target is unknown. This sample stems from a study of shared clonotypes between healthy human individuals. Study context: A donor's plate count was three for CD4 naive and three for CD4 memory; CD8 naive had two and CD8 memory one. The study's findings and limits: Non-shared clonotypes had lower generation probabilities than those shared by all four donors. Measured sharing among donors was expected to vary with sequencing depth.

The germline V gene has CDR1 MGHRA and CDR2 YSYEKL. With 0 bases removed from V and 16 bases from J, the gap between germline ends came to 19 bases. The CDR3 runs to 14 residues. Assay: immunoSEQ multiplex PCR; the TCRdb copy retains only in-frame clones and omits some. The sample yields 2,500,000 or so clones, roughly nine tenths seen once. The receptor was derived from a man between 18 and 35 years old in good health. The source material was naive CD4+ T cells sorted from blood. Subset of the sample: CD45RA+ positively selected. The chain joins TRBV4-1 to TRBJ2-1, with D perhaps TRBD1 (6 bases). The DNA of the CDR3 is TGCGCCAGCAGCCAAGAAATTGTGGGCAGGGGTGGTTTCTTC. Translated, it gives CASSQEIVGRGGFF.